Following are 12 T cell receptor beta chains from one sample sequenced in a study of blood T cells in healthy people across ages. Through a sample-barcoded 5' primer and a J-beta primer mix, a second PCR was run for about 6 to 11 cycles. Via MiXCR, TCRdb re-called the 5' RACE reads, giving one row per CDR3 protein. The sample has about 730,000 distinct CDR3 sequences; approximately 43% are singletons. Sample: blood. The source of these receptors is a woman aged 55-69 years in good health.

This clonotype showed up just a few times. The rearrangement links TRBV4-1 to TRBJ1-5; TRBD1 is a possible D gene (6 bases). V dropped 5 bases and J dropped 0 bases, with 11 bases sitting between them. There are 15 residues in the CDR3. Per germline, CDR1 MGHRA and CDR2 YSYEKL. CDR3 residues: CASSEIQGSNQPQHF. The CDR3 DNA is TGCGCCAGCAGCGAGATACAGGGTAGCAATCAGCCCCAGCATTTT.

This clonotype has more than one count but fewer than ten. The chain combines TRBV12-3 or TRBV12-4 with TRBJ1-5, with 8 bases matching TRBD1. V was clipped by 1 base and J by 4 bases; unmatched bases: 3. The CDR3 spans 15 residues. CDR3 sequence (DNA): TGTGCCAGCAGTTTAGGGGACAGGTCAAATCAGCCCCAGCATTTT. It specifies CASSLGDRSNQPQHF.

In its sample, this clonotype was seen a few times. The chain has TRBV20-1 and TRBJ2-3, with D unclear. Germline V lookup: CDR1 DFQATT, CDR2 SNEGSKA (reference sequence). This CDR3 has 12 residues. The ends were cut back, 3 bases at V and 4 bases at J, with 8 bases in the middle. The CDR3, as DNA: TGCAGTGCTAGTACCGGTTCAGATACGCAGTATTTT. This codes for CSASTGSDTQYF.

The V gene is TRBV29-1, the J gene TRBJ2-4; tentative D call: TRBD2 (5 bases). CDR3 length: 12 amino acids. Germline V gene sequence: CDR1 SQVTM, CDR2 ANQGSEA. V was clipped by 3 bases and J by 5 bases, with 8 bases between them. The CDR3 protein is CSVDPGENIQYF. The DNA of the CDR3 is TGCAGCGTTGATCCCGGGGAAAACATTCAGTACTTC.

The sample holds a few counts of this clonotype. V is TRBV21-1 and J is TRBJ2-3; the table calls TRBD2, which could not be checked here. TRBV21-1 is deemed a pseudogene. This CDR3 has 16 residues. CDR3 nucleotide sequence: TGTGCCAGCAACCCTCTCGGGGGACTAGCGTGCGATACGCAGTATTTT. Protein: CASNPLGGLACDTQYF.

The rearrangement links TRBV18 to TRBJ2-2, with a possible D match to TRBD1 (5 bases). The V and J ends lost 2 bases and 1 base respectively, with 8 bases between them. This CDR3 is built from 15 residues. Germline CDR1 KGHSH, CDR2 LQKENI. In DNA form, the CDR3 reads TGTGCCAGCTCACCAAGGACACAGAACACCGGGGAGCTGTTTTTT. Its translation: CASSPRTQNTGELFF.

The chain recombines TRBV9 with TRBJ2-7, with D perhaps TRBD2 (6 bases). The CDR3 contains 16 residues. Germline loops: CDR1 SGDLS, CDR2 YYNGEE. V was trimmed by 4 bases and J by 1 base, leaving 18 bases between them. DNA for the CDR3: TGTGCCAGCAGCAGCTCCGGGACTTCCTCATCCTACGAGCAGTACTTC. This sequence encodes CASSSSGTSSSYEQYF.

This clonotype was detected a few times. This sequence joins TRBV6-2 or TRBV6-3 and TRBJ1-2, with a weak D call TRBD1 (5 bases). Trimming removed 8 bases at V and 4 bases at J, with 8 bases between. CDR1 and CDR2 from the germline V gene are MNHEY and SVGEGT. The CDR3 is 11 amino acids. The CDR3 bases are TGTGCCAGCCCAGGGCTCTATGGCTACACCTTC. Its translation: CASPGLYGYTF.

This clonotype was seen a handful of times. The chain links TRBV12-3 or TRBV12-4 to TRBJ1-1; 9 bases are a match to TRBD1. Germline trimming cut 8 bases from V and 5 bases from J; bases unmatched to any gene: 12. This CDR3 has 15 amino acids. CDR3 residues: CASHQRGQGWTEAFF. The CDR3 DNA sequence: TGTGCCAGCCACCAGAGGGGACAGGGCTGGACTGAAGCTTTCTTT.

The chain carries TRBV28 and TRBJ1-6; D gene unclear. Looked up from germline, CDR1 is MDHEN and CDR2 is SYDVKM. Deletions cut 5 bases from V and 5 bases from J, with 19 bases between. CDR3 length: 17 residues. CDR3 residues: CASSVWVTLKNNSPLHF. DNA of the CDR3: TGTGCCAGCAGTGTTTGGGTCACTCTAAAAAATAATTCACCCCTCCACTTT.

The rearrangement uses TRBV28 and TRBJ1-1, with D perhaps matching TRBD1 (6 bases). From germline, CDR1 is MDHEN and CDR2 SYDVKM. V lost 10 bases and J 3 bases, leaving 12 bases between the germline ends. CDR3 length: 12 amino acids. The CDR3 sequence: CAISQGDTEAFF. The CDR3 DNA sequence: TGTGCCATTTCACAGGGTGACACTGAAGCTTTCTTT.

Many counts were recorded for this clonotype. This sequence joins TRBV7-2 and TRBJ2-7, with D perhaps TRBD2 (6 bases). The germline V gene encodes CDR1 SGHTA and CDR2 FQGNSA. CDR3 length: 14 amino acids. The germline V and J ends were trimmed by 1 base and 1 base, with 8 bases remaining between them. The CDR3 bases are TGTGCCAGCAGCTTAGGGCGGGGATCCTACGAGCAGTACTTC. Its protein is CASSLGRGSYEQYF.